One and the same sample provided the 30 T cell receptor beta chains below, sequenced in a study of T cells in Graves' hyperthyroidism and ophthalmopathy. Amplification of TCR beta CDR3 regions was performed using RNA transcripts as template. HTBI primers were used for first-round RT-PCR of the TCR CDR3. Using its own MiXCR run on the multiplex PCR reads, TCRdb lists one record per CDR3 protein. The sample contains over 200,000 distinct CDR3 sequences, roughly a sixth of which appear only once. The sample consisted of blood. The origin of the receptors is a man aged 45-60 years with Graves' hyperthyroidism.

This clonotype was picked up many times. The chain combines TRBV2 with TRBJ2-7; D unresolved. In germline, CDR1 is SNHLY, CDR2 FYNNEI. V dropped 7 bases and J dropped 0 bases, with 10 bases sitting between them. The CDR3 runs 13 residues. The CDR3 protein is CASTRLDSYEQYF. The CDR3, as DNA: TGTGCCAGCACCAGACTGGACTCCTACGAGCAGTACTTC.

The chain employs TRBV10-3 and TRBJ2-3; D gene uncertain. The V gene's germline CDR1 is ENHRY and CDR2 SYGVKD. The CDR3 extends over 12 amino acids. V was cut by 5 bases and J by 6 bases, with 9 bases left in between. CDR3 in DNA: TGTGCCATCAGTAAACAAAAGGATACGCAGTATTTT. Amino acid sequence: CAISKQKDTQYF.

The chain is built from TRBV5-1 and TRBJ2-3; 8 nucleotides match TRBD2. This CDR3 is built from 14 residues. CDR1 and CDR2 (germline): SGHRS, YFSETQ. V lost 4 bases, J lost 5 bases, and 6 bases stayed unmatched. The CDR3 here is CASSTGGPGDTQYF. The CDR3 nucleotides read TGCGCCAGCAGCACGGGAGGGCCGGGAGATACGCAGTATTTT.

Only a few counts were recorded for this clonotype. This rearrangement joins TRBV4-3 to TRBJ2-6; D is possibly TRBD2 (6 bases). The CDR3 contains 17 residues. V was trimmed by 4 bases and J by 4 bases, leaving 17 bases between them. CDR1 is LGHNA and CDR2 is YSLEER in the germline V gene. The DNA for the CDR3 is TGCGCCAGCAGCCCTCGGGACTCTTGGGAAGGGGCCAACGTCCTGACTTTC. It codes for CASSPRDSWEGANVLTF.

The rearrangement joins TRBV12-3 or TRBV12-4 to TRBJ1-1, with D perhaps matching TRBD1 (5 bases). The length of the CDR3 is 14 residues. Deletions cut 4 bases from V and 7 bases from J, with 16 bases between. In DNA form, the CDR3 reads TGTGCCAGCAGTTCCTCAGGGAGGGGTGGTGAAGCTTTCTTT. Amino acids: CASSSSGRGGEAFF.

This clonotype has at least ten counts. This rearrangement joins TRBV7-3 to TRBJ2-7; D is perhaps TRBD2 (5 bases). This CDR3 region has 17 residues. Germline CDR1 reads SGHTA; CDR2 reads FQGTGA. The V end lost 0 bases, the J end lost 4 bases, and 19 bases lay between the germline ends. The CDR3 sequence is CASSLTPEVSPRYEQYF. The CDR3 coding sequence is TGTGCCAGCAGCTTAACGCCGGAGGTCAGTCCCCGTTACGAGCAGTACTTC.

This clonotype was counted ten times or more. The DNA of the CDR3 is TGTGCCATCTTGGACCGATACCAAGAGACCCAGTACTTC. It yields the protein CAILDRYQETQYF. V and J are TRBV28 and TRBJ2-5; D not certain. The germline V gene has CDR1 MDHEN and CDR2 SYDVKM. V was cut by 10 bases and J by 0 bases, with 12 bases left in between. This CDR3 region has 13 residues.

This clonotype showed up many times. The rearrangement uses TRBV5-5 and TRBJ2-1; D perhaps matches TRBD1 (5 bases). The CDR3 consists of 15 residues. Per the germline V gene, CDR1 is SGHKS and CDR2 is YYEKEE (reference sequence). Trimming cost V 0 bases and J 2 bases, with 9 bases left between them. CDR3 sequence: CASSLEGAAYNEQFF. The CDR3 DNA reads as TGTGCCAGCAGCTTGGAAGGGGCGGCCTACAATGAGCAGTTCTTC.

This clonotype was detected many times. The rearrangement links TRBV20-1 to TRBJ2-1, with D unresolved. The germline V gene encodes CDR1 DFQATT and CDR2 SNEGSKA (reference sequence). The CDR3 length is 13 residues. Trimming left V 7 bases short and J 5 bases short, with 15 bases between. The CDR3 DNA reads TGCAGTGTTGACTCCCGCACCGACAATGAGCAGTTCTTC. As protein: CSVDSRTDNEQFF.

This clonotype appeared many times. The chain combines TRBV2 with TRBJ2-5; D might be TRBD1 (5 bases). CDR3 length: 14 amino acids. CDR1 is SNHLY, CDR2 FYNNEI, per germline. The V end was cut by 3 bases, the J end by 4 bases, with 12 bases between. CDR3 DNA: TGTGCCAGCAGTGACATTGACAGAGTAGAGACCCAGTACTTC. It yields the protein CASSDIDRVETQYF.

A few counts support this clonotype. The chain links TRBV7-9 to TRBJ2-1, with D possibly called TRBD1 or TRBD2 (5 bases each). Germline CDR1 reads SEHNR; CDR2 reads FQNEAQ (reference sequence). V was clipped by 8 bases and J by 13 bases, with 18 bases between them. There are 12 residues in the CDR3. Written as DNA, the CDR3 is TGTGCCAGCGGGAGTTGGGGGAGTGAACAGTTCTTC. This encodes CASGSWGSEQFF. Full variable domain (remainder filled in from reference TRBV7-9 and TRBJ2-1): DTGVSQNPRHKITKRGQNVTFRCDPISEHNRLYWYRQTLGQGPEFLTYFQNEAQLEKSRLLSDRFSAERPKGSFSTLEIQRTEQGDSAMYLCASGSWGSEQFFGPGTRLTVL.

This clonotype was seen at least ten times. The V gene is TRBV11-2, the J gene TRBJ1-6; D might be TRBD1 (5 bases). CDR3 size: 16 residues. Germline V gene sequence: CDR1 SGHAT, CDR2 FQNNGV. Trimming stripped 5 bases from V and 7 bases from J, with 18 bases between. The CDR3 coding sequence is TGTGCCAGCAGCCGCGTCGATGGGGCGGCGAATTCACCCCTCCACTTT. Translation gives CASSRVDGAANSPLHF.

The chain joins TRBV28 to TRBJ2-7, with 9 bases that match TRBD1. Germline CDR1 reads MDHEN; CDR2 reads SYDVKM. V lost 3 bases, J lost 6 bases, and 9 bases stayed unmatched. The CDR3 is 15 amino acids. CDR3 sequence (DNA): TGTGCCAGCAGTTTGCCGCGGGACAGGGCGGGCGAGCAGTACTTC. It is translated as CASSLPRDRAGEQYF.

In its sample, this clonotype was seen many times. The chain has TRBV6-1 and TRBJ2-7; D uncertain. The CDR3 covers 16 residues. The V end was cut by 6 bases, the J end by 3 bases, with 21 bases between. Germline V gene sequence: CDR1 MNHNS, CDR2 SASEGT. The DNA for the CDR3 is TGTGCCAGCAGCTCCCCTGAATCGGACGGCCACTACGAGCAGTACTTC. Its translation is CASSSPESDGHYEQYF.

CDR3 nucleotides: TGTGCCAGCAGCTCCGCGGACAGGGAAGAGCAGTACTTC. It specifies CASSSADREEQYF. V and J are TRBV6-2 or TRBV6-3 and TRBJ2-7, with 8 bases matching TRBD1. V lost 6 bases and J lost 7; bases outside the gene matches: 8. Germline CDR1 and CDR2: MNHEY and SVGEGT. The length of the CDR3 is 13 residues.

The CDR3, as DNA: TGCAGTGCTTGGGGGACAGGGGAGCTGTTTTTT. This gives the protein CSAWGTGELFF. This sequence joins TRBV20-1 and TRBJ2-2; a possible D gene is TRBD1 (6 bases). V gave up 5 bases and J gave up 8 bases, with 9 bases separating them. The CDR3 is 11 amino acids. Germline-derived CDR1 and CDR2 are DFQATT and SNEGSKA (reference sequence).

This clonotype has only a few counts. This sequence joins TRBV11-3 and TRBJ1-2, with no clear D. Looked up from germline, CDR1 is SGHNT and CDR2 is YENEEA. V lost 5 bases and J 5 bases, leaving 12 bases between the germline ends. The CDR3 runs to 13 residues. The DNA of the CDR3 is TGTGCCAGCAGCCCGTTTGGGTTGTATGGCTACACCTTC. This codes for CASSPFGLYGYTF.

This CDR3 reads CASSLERSTDTQYF. CDR3 bases: TGCGCCAGCAGCTTGGAACGCAGCACAGATACGCAGTATTTT. The V call is TRBV5-1, the J call TRBJ2-3; D gene ambiguous. There are 14 residues in the CDR3. Germline assignment: CDR1 SGHRS and CDR2 YFSETQ. V was pared by 0 bases and J by 0 bases, with 5 bases between.

The table lists this clonotype with many counts. The chain uses TRBV28 and TRBJ1-5; D ambiguous. This CDR3 region has 13 residues. Germline V lookup: CDR1 MDHEN, CDR2 SYDVKM. V was shortened by 6 bases and J by 4 bases, with 10 bases between the two germline ends. The CDR3 reads CASRKQLNQPQHF. Here the CDR3 DNA reads TGTGCCAGCAGGAAACAGCTAAATCAGCCCCAGCATTTT.

This clonotype was recorded many times. This chain links TRBV2 with TRBJ2-7; D not resolved. V was clipped by 1 base and J by 5 bases, with 27 bases between them. Germline V lookup: CDR1 SNHLY, CDR2 FYNNEI. This CDR3 spans 19 amino acids. The CDR3 DNA follows: TGTGCCAGCAGTGAAGTTAGATCGGATGGCAGATCCCTATTCCACGAGCAGTACTTC. Its translation is CASSEVRSDGRSLFHEQYF.

This sequence joins TRBV6-1 and TRBJ1-2; 7 nucleotides align to TRBD1. The CDR3 consists of 12 residues. Germline CDR1 MNHNS, CDR2 SASEGT. V shed 4 bases, J shed 5 bases, and the junction held 1 base outside the gene matches. CDR3: CASSVTGYGYTF. CDR3 DNA sequence: TGTGCCAGCAGTGTGACAGGGTATGGCTACACCTTC.

This clonotype came up a few times. This rearrangement joins TRBV14 to TRBJ2-2; TRBD2 agrees at 12 bases. V gave up 7 bases and J gave up 6 bases; unmatched junction bases: 3. The CDR3 extends over 14 amino acids. Germline V gene data show CDR1 as SGHDN and CDR2 as FVKESK. DNA for the CDR3: TGTGCCAGCACCACTAGCGGGAGGTCCGGGGAGCTGTTTTTT. It yields the protein CASTTSGRSGELFF.

This clonotype appeared many times. The genes are TRBV20-1 and TRBJ2-2, with D possibly matching TRBD1 (6 bases). Germline assignment: CDR1 DFQATT and CDR2 SNEGSKA (reference sequence). The V gene lost 3 bases and the J gene lost 5 bases, with 13 bases spanning the gap. The CDR3 consists of 14 residues. This CDR3 reads CSARDREWTGELFF. CDR3 nucleotides: TGCAGTGCTAGGGACAGAGAGTGGACCGGGGAGCTGTTTTTT.

The chain uses TRBV7-9 and TRBJ2-1; 9 nucleotides align to TRBD2. This CDR3 is 14 amino acids long. Germline CDR1 is SEHNR and CDR2 is FQNEAQ (reference sequence). With 8 bases clipped from V and 13 bases from J, the junction kept 15 bases outside the gene matches. The CDR3 DNA sequence: TGTGCCAGCGGACCGGTCGGGAAGCGGGAGGATCAGTTCTTC. Translating it yields CASGPVGKREDQFF.

The table lists this clonotype with a few counts. The rearrangement uses TRBV29-1 and TRBJ1-3; 8 bases map to TRBD1. Trimming took 2 bases from V and 0 from J; bases not matched to a gene: 0. The V gene's germline CDR1 is SQVTM and CDR2 ANQGSEA. This CDR3 is built from 14 residues. This chain's CDR3 is CSVETGGSGNTIYF. In DNA form, the CDR3 reads TGCAGCGTTGAAACAGGGGGCTCTGGAAACACCATATATTTT. Drawing the rest from reference TRBV29-1 and TRBJ1-3, the complete variable domain is SAVISQKPSRDICQRGTSLTIQCQVDSQVTMMFWYRQQPGQSLTLIATANQGSEATYESGFVIDKFPISRPNLTFSTLTVSNMSPEDSSIYLCSVETGGSGNTIYFGEGSWLTVV.

This clonotype was recorded a few times. V and J are TRBV19 and TRBJ1-1; D not certain. The V end lost 1 base, the J end lost 4 bases, and 13 bases lay between the germline ends. The CDR3 covers 15 residues. The germline V gene encodes CDR1 LNHDA and CDR2 SQIVND (reference sequence). The CDR3 DNA sequence: TGTGCCAGTAGTATAGTCCCAGGAGGGATCACTGAAGCTTTCTTT. Its translation is CASSIVPGGITEAFF.

This clonotype was counted ten times or more. V usage is TRBV18 and J usage is TRBJ1-5; D remains ambiguous. This CDR3 contains 15 residues. Trimming stripped 0 bases from V and 4 bases from J, with 10 bases between. Germline CDR1 and CDR2: KGHSH and LQKENI. The CDR3 region is CASSPPGTLNQPQHF. As DNA, the CDR3 is TGTGCCAGCTCACCACCGGGAACACTTAATCAGCCCCAGCATTTT.

This clonotype has ten or more counts. The rearrangement uses TRBV5-1 and TRBJ2-1; 7 bases align to TRBD2. Trimming cost V 0 bases and J 2 bases; bases outside gene matches: 2. This CDR3 spans 15 amino acids. Germline V gene data show CDR1 as SGHRS and CDR2 as YFSETQ. The CDR3 loop reads CASSLDGGTYNEQFF. CDR3 DNA sequence: TGCGCCAGCAGCTTGGACGGGGGGACCTACAATGAGCAGTTCTTC.

In this sample, this clonotype turned up many times. This rearrangement joins TRBV7-2 to TRBJ2-1, with 7 bases fitting TRBD1. CDR1 is SGHTA and CDR2 is FQGNSA in the germline V gene. Trimming at V came to 4 bases and at J to 2 bases, leaving 5 bases not matched to a gene. CDR3 size: 15 residues. The CDR3 bases are TGTGCCAGCAGCTCCCAGGGGGACCCCTACAATGAGCAGTTCTTC. Amino acids: CASSSQGDPYNEQFF.

This clonotype was counted ten times or more. The chain carries TRBV28 and TRBJ2-7; a weak D match, TRBD1 (6 bases). Per the germline V gene, CDR1 is MDHEN and CDR2 is SYDVKM. The CDR3 has 14 residues. V lost 3 bases, J lost 1 base, and 10 bases lay in between. The DNA for the CDR3 is TGTGCCAGCAGTTTTTCAGGGGTGTCCTACGAGCAGTACTTC. Its protein is CASSFSGVSYEQYF.